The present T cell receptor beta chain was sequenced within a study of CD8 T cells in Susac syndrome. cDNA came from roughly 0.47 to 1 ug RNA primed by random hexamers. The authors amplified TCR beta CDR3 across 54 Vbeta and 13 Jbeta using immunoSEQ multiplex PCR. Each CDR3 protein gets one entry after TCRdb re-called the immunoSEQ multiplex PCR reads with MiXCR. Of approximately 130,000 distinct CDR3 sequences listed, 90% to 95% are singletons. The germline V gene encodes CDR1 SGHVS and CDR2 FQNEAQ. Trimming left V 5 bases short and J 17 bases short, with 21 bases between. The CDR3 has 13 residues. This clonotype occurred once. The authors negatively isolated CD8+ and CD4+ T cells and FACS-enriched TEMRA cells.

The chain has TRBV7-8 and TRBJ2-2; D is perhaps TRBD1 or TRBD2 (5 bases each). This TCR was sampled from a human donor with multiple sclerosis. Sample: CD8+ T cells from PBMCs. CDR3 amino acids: CASSLHGTGEPFF. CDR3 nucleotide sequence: TGTGCCAGCAGCCTCCACGGGACCGGGGAGCCTTTTTTT.